This paragraph covers one TCR beta chain sequence. This clonotype was detected only a few times. There is no known antigen for this receptor. No qualities accompany the bases; no much larger clone lies one base away. This record comes from a study of T-cell reconstitution after alpha-beta-depleted transplantation in children (dated by TCRdb to about 2016). About the full investigation: Using TCR repertoire profiling, the study quantitatively followed how T-cell immune reconstitution unfolded in children after TCRalphabeta/CD19-depleted allogeneic hematopoietic cell transplantation.

Receptor libraries were prepared by PCR. TCRdb lists the instrument as Illumina HiSeq 2500. To normalize quantification of the TCRbeta repertoire, the TCR libraries were built with molecular barcoding that relied on unique molecular identifiers. In TCRdb, the public reads were trimmed at Q25 with fastp and aligned with MiXCR, with productive beta chains retained. Rows with a matching CDR3 protein are joined into one entry that keeps the most common DNA and genes. In all, the sample holds over 550,000 distinct CDR3 sequences, and 10% to 13% of those were seen once. The ten largest make up less than 5% of the sample. V is reduced by 5 bases and J by 2 bases, leaving a spacing of 15 bases between them. Its CDR3 holds 15 amino acids, cysteine through phenylalanine. Just CDR3 DNA is preserved here, 45 bases in frame from base 1. The germline V gene encodes CDR1 SQVTM and CDR2 ANQGSEA.

The chain was built from TRBV29-1 and TRBJ2-2; TRBD2 could be the D gene, as 5 bases match. Here the sequenced sample was PBMCs from the stem cell graft donor, taken from the stem cell graft. The receptor was isolated from a human donor who donated a stem cell graft to a child with acute myeloid leukemia. The DNA sequence is as follows: TGCAGCGTTACGGGGAACCTCACCAACACCGGGGAGCTGTTTTTT. It is translated as CSVTGNLTNTGELFF.